This TCR beta chain comes out of a study of immune evolution from preneoplasia to lung adenocarcinoma. Assay used: immunoSEQ multiplex PCR; TCRdb lists only in-frame clones, some missing. The sample yields 39,000 or so clones, less than 80% seen once. Sequenced: FFPE invasive lung adenocarcinoma tissue. The sequence came from a person between 60 and 70 years old with lung adenocarcinoma.

The CDR3 is CASRDSRAQPQHF. CDR3 bases: TGTGCCAGCAGAGACAGTCGGGCTCAGCCCCAGCATTTT. The chain employs TRBV2 and TRBJ1-5; a possible D gene is TRBD1 (5 bases). Trimming took 6 bases from V and 6 from J, leaving 12 bases between them. The germline CDR1 and CDR2 sequences are SNHLY and FYNNEI. CDR3 size: 13 residues.